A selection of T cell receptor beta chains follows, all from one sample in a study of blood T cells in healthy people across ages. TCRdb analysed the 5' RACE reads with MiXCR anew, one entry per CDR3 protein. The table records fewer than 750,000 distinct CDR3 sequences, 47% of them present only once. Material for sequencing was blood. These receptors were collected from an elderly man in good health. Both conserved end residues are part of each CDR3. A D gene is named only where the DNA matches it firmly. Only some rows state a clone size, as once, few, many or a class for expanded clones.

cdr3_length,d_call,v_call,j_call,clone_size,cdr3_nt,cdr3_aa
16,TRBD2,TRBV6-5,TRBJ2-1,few,TGTGCCAGCAGTCTCGTAGCGGGCGCCGACTACAATGAGCAGTTCTTC,CASSLVAGADYNEQFF
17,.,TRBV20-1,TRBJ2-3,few,TGCAGTGCTAGAGATCTGAAGACAGGTGGAGGCACAGATACGCAGTATTTT,CSARDLKTGGGTDTQYF
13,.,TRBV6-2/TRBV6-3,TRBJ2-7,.,TGTGCCAGCACCCCTAGCGTCTCCTACGAGCAGTACTTC,CASTPSVSYEQYF
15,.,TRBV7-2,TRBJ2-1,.,TGTGCCAGCAGCTTAGTGAGGGGGATGGTCAATGAGCAGTTCTTC,CASSLVRGMVNEQFF
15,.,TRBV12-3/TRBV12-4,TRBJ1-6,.,TGTGCCAGCAGTTTAGGGGGGGCGGGGTTCGTACCCCTCCACTTT,CASSLGGAGFVPLHF
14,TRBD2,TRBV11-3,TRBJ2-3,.,TGTGCCAGCAGCGTACTTGGGACTACCGATACGCAGTATTTT,CASSVLGTTDTQYF
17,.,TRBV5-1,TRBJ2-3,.,TGCGCCAGCAGCTTGGAGGGTACCCAACCAAGCACAGATACGCAGTATTTT,CASSLEGTQPSTDTQYF
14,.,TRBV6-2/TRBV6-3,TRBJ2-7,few,TGTGCCAGCAGTTATGCGGAAAGCTCCTACGAGCAGTACTTC,CASSYAESSYEQYF
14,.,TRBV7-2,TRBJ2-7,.,TGTGCCAGCAGCTTATCAAGGGCAACCTACGAGCAGTACTTC,CASSLSRATYEQYF
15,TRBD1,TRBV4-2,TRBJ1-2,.,TGTGCCAGCAGCCATGACAGGGCGCGGAGCTATGGCTACACCTTC,CASSHDRARSYGYTF
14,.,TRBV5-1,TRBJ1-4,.,TGCGCCAGCAGCTTTCTGGGCCTCGGGGAAAAACTGTTTTTT,CASSFLGLGEKLFF
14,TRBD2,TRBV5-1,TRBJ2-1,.,TGCGCCAGCAGCTTGGAACTAGCGGGTGGTGAGCAGTTCTTC,CASSLELAGGEQFF
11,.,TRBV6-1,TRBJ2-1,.,TGTGCCAGCAGCAGACTCGATGAGCAGTTCTTC,CASSRLDEQFF
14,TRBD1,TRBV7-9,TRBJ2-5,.,TGTGCCAGCAGCCCGACAGGGGGTTCGGAGACCCAGTACTTC,CASSPTGGSETQYF
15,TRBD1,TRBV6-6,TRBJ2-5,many,TGTGCCAGCAGTTACGCGAGAACAGGGGGAGAGACCCAGTACTTC,CASSYARTGGETQYF
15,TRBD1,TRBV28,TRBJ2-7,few,TGTGCCAGCAGTGCTCCAGGACAGGGGGCGGACGAGCAGTACTTC,CASSAPGQGADEQYF
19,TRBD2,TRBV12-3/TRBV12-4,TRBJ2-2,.,TGTGCCAGCAGCCCCCGGTTAGCGGGCTTCCCTTTCAACACCGGGGAGCTGTTTTTT,CASSPRLAGFPFNTGELFF
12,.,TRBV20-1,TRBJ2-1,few,TGCAGTGCTCGGCGTGCGGGGAGTGAGCAGTTCTTC,CSARRAGSEQFF
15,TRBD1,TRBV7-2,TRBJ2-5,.,TGTGCCAGCAGCACCAGGGACAGGGTACAAGAGACCCAGTACTTC,CASSTRDRVQETQYF
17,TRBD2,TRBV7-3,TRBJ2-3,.,TGTGCCAGCAGCTTACTGGGACTAGCGGGAGTGGGAGATACGCAGTATTTT,CASSLLGLAGVGDTQYF
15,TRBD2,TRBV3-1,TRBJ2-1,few,TGTGCCAGCAGCGACGAACTAGCGCCAACGAATGAGCAGTTCTTC,CASSDELAPTNEQFF
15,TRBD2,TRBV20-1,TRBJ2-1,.,TGCAGTGCGGACGGAGCTAGCGGGAGACGGGATGAGCAGTTCTTC,CSADGASGRRDEQFF
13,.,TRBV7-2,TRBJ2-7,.,TGTGCCAGCAGCTTATCACAGGGCTACGAGCAGTACTTC,CASSLSQGYEQYF
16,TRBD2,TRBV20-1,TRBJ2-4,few,TGCAGTGCTAGACCAACGACTAGCGGGAGGGGAAACATTCAGTACTTC,CSARPTTSGRGNIQYF
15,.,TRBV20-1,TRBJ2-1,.,TGCAGTGTCAGCGGATTTAGCGGCGTCTACAATGAGCAGTTCTTC,CSVSGFSGVYNEQFF
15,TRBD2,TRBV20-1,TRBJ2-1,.,TGCAGTGCTAGATCGCCGGGACTAGCGATTAATGAGCAGTTCTTC,CSARSPGLAINEQFF
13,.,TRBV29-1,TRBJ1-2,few,TGCAGCGACCTGAGGGGGGACGGCTATGGCTACACCTTC,CSDLRGDGYGYTF
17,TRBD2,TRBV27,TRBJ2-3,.,TGTGCCAGCAGTTTATATTCGCGAAGCGGGGTCACAGATACGCAGTATTTT,CASSLYSRSGVTDTQYF
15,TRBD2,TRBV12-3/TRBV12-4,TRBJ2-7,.,TGTGCCAGCAGTTCCTCGTTAGCGGGAGGGCGCGGGCAGTACTTC,CASSSSLAGGRGQYF
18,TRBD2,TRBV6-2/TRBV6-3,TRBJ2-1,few,TGTGCCAGCAGGCCGACGGGTTTGCGGGAGGGCTCCTACAATGAGCAGTTCTTC,CASRPTGLREGSYNEQFF
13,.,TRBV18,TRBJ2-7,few,TGTGCCAGCTCACCACGGGGTGGTGACGAGCAGTACTTC,CASSPRGGDEQYF
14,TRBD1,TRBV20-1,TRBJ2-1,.,TGCAGTGCTAAAGCAGGGGGCCCTCAAACTGAGCAGTTCTTC,CSAKAGGPQTEQFF
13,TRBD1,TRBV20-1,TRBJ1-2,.,TGCAGTGCTAGACACAGGGGGAGCTATGGCTACACCTTC,CSARHRGSYGYTF
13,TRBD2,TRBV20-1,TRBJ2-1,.,TGCAGTGCTAGCGGGGGGGCCATAGATGAGCAGTTCTTC,CSASGGAIDEQFF
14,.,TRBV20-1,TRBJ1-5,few,TGCAGTGCTAGCCGGGGGCCGGGCAATCAGCCCCAGCATTTT,CSASRGPGNQPQHF
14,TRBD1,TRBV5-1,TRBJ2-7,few,TGCGCCAGCAGCTTGCGGACAGGGGCTTTCGAGCAGTACTTC,CASSLRTGAFEQYF
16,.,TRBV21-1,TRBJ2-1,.,TGTGCCAGCAGCAAAGAGTTCGTACTAACCCTCCCCGGGCAGTTCTTC,CASSKEFVLTLPGQFF
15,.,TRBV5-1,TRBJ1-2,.,TGCGCCAGCAGCCTCTTCCTAGACAGGACCTATGGCTACACCTTC,CASSLFLDRTYGYTF
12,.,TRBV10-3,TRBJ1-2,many,TGTGCCATCAGTGAGGGGTCCTATGGCTACACCTTC,CAISEGSYGYTF
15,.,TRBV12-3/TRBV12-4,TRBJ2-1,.,TGTGCCAGCAGTTTAGGTGGACAAGGAGGCGATGAGCAGTTCTTC,CASSLGGQGGDEQFF
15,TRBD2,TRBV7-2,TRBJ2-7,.,TGTGCCAGCAGCTTAGTTGGACTAGCAGACTACGAGCAGTACTTC,CASSLVGLADYEQYF
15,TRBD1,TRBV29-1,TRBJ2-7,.,TGCAGCGTTGTGGGGGTGAGGACAGGGTACTACGAGCAGTACTTC,CSVVGVRTGYYEQYF
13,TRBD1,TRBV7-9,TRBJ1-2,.,TGTGCCAGCAGCCTAGCCGGGACAGGTGGCTACACCTTC,CASSLAGTGGYTF
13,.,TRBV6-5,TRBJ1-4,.,TGTGCCAGCAGTGTCGCCTGGAATGAAAAACTGTTTTTT,CASSVAWNEKLFF
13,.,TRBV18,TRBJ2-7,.,TGTGCCAGCTCACCCAATCCAGGGTACGAGCAGTACTTC,CASSPNPGYEQYF
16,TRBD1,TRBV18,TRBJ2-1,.,TGTGCCAGCTCACCTTTGGGACAGGGCCCCTACAATGAGCAGTTCTTC,CASSPLGQGPYNEQFF
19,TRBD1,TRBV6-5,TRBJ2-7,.,TGTGCCAGCAGTTATTCCCGGGACAGGGGGGACGACCTTTTGAACGAGCAGTACTTC,CASSYSRDRGDDLLNEQYF
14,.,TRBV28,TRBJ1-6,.,TGTGCCAGCAGCTCCATTAGGGCTTGGTCACCCCTCCACTTT,CASSSIRAWSPLHF
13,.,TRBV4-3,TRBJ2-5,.,TGCGCCAGCAGCCAACGACTAGAAGAGACCCAGTACTTC,CASSQRLEETQYF
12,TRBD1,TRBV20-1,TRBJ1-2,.,TGCAGTGCTACGACAGGGTGGTATGGCTACACCTTC,CSATTGWYGYTF
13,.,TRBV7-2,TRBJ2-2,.,TGTGCCAGCAGCTTACTTTACAACGGGGAGCTGTTTTTT,CASSLLYNGELFF